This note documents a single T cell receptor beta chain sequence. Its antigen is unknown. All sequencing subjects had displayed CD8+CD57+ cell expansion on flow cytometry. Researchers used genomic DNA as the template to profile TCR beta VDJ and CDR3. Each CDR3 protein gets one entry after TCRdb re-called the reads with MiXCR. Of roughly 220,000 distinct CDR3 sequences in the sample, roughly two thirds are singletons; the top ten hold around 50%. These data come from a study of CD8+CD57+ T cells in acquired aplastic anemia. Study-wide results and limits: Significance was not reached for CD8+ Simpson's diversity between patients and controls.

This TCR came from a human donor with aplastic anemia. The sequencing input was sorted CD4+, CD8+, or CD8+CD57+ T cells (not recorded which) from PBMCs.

The CDR3 region is CASSIGTGPYGYTF. CDR3 bases: TGTGCCAGTAGTATAGGGACAGGCCCCTATGGCTACACCTTC. The chain couples TRBV19 to TRBJ1-2; TRBD1 matches at 7 bases. The CDR3 spans 14 residues. The germline V gene has CDR1 LNHDA and CDR2 SQIVND (reference sequence). The V gene end was trimmed by 1 base and the J gene end by 4 bases; junction bases not matched to a gene: 3.